The sequence of this TCR beta chain was determined in a study of CD8 T cells in Susac syndrome. This clonotype was recorded a few times. A quantity of about 0.5 to 1 ug RNA underwent reverse transcription using random hexamers. TCRdb ran MiXCR on the immunoSEQ multiplex PCR reads and lists one entry per CDR3 protein. The table includes more than 150,000 distinct CDR3 sequences, around 95% detected once. The CDR3 is made up of 14 amino acids. V lost 4 bases to trimming and J lost 1 base; unmatched junction nucleotides: 2. Germline V CDR1 and CDR2: LGHDT, YNNKEL (reference sequence). The chain uses TRBV3-1 and TRBJ1-1, with 8 nucleotides matching TRBD1. The TCR originated in a human donor in good health. The sample consisted of CD4+ T cells from PBMCs. The CDR3 bases are TGTGCCAGCAGCCGGACAGGGCGGAACACTGAAGCTTTCTTT. This codes for CASSRTGRNTEAFF.